What follows is one TCR beta chain and its context. This clone was observed a few times. Its antigen remains unidentified. Base qualities are not at hand, and no much larger clone is one base apart. These data come from a study of blood T cell repertoires in COVID-19 (dated by TCRdb to 2020 to 2021). General notes on the study: Samples from collaborators originated in the United States, Italy and Spain and spanned both the acute and convalescent phases of COVID-19. The prospective study material was composed of cDNA or gDNA derived from T cells, B-cell-depleted T cells, or PBMCs. Subjects who had been exposed to COVID-19, were actively infected with it, or had recovered from it provided the deeply sampled blood TCRbeta repertoires that made up the dataset. The repertoires were released in a freely available public database intended as a resource for research on the immune response to SARS-CoV-2. The samples were drawn from the first 160 participants of the ongoing ImmuneRACE study and from 1,254 subjects provided by 6 global collaborators. Sample metadata almost always included a de-identified subject ID, COVID-19 status, age in years and sex. Where available, HLA class I and class II types were taken from metadata supplied by the sample provider and were not determined by assay-based typing.

In the prospective study, participants were roughly 18 to 95 years old, resided in about two dozen geographic areas of the United States, and were enrolled through a virtual design. To assign participants to cohorts, the prospective study relied on clinical history that participants themselves reported in a screening survey and a study questionnaire. Recovered participants in ImmuneRACE Cohort 3 were defined as having two consecutive negative NP/OP PCR tests, clearance from a healthcare professional, or resolution of symptoms. Mobile phlebotomists in the prospective study collected whole blood, serum and a nasopharyngeal or oropharyngeal swab from every participant. Over a roughly 2-month period, participants in the prospective study had the option of providing additional blood draws and questionnaires. Prospective study blood samples were shipped either frozen or at room temperature before DNA extraction.

CDR1 and CDR2 (MNHEY, SMNVEV) derive from the germline V gene (reference sequence). Trimming at the junction amounts to 0 bases on V and 5 bases on J, and the germline ends lie 13 bases apart. From its cysteine to its phenylalanine, the CDR3 spans 15 amino acids. The CDR3 DNA has 45 bases and is translated from base 1. TCRbeta CDR3 regions were amplified from genomic DNA by means of the immunoSEQ Assay, a bias-controlled multiplex PCR. The paper's processing steps were these. The number of nucleated cells in each sample was estimated from the amplification of reference gene primers within the assay. Sequence reads were collapsed and filtered to measure the absolute abundance of every unique TCRbeta CDR3 rearrangement. For each sample, productive Simpson clonality was calculated by taking the square root of Simpson's diversity index across productive rearrangements. This is the immuneACCESS table as TCRdb keeps it, with only in-frame sequences that have V and J called. A part of the clones is gone; compared with another copy, unresolved V genes explain less than half, and the rest is unexplained. V and J calls plus clone size are reproduced from that table; the DNA served to infer D and trimming. Recorded for this sample are about 160,000 clones; over 75% of them occurred a single time. About 6% of the sample goes to the ten largest clones.

General study outcomes and caveats: The amount of clinical and demographic metadata varied by source and participant and was provided uncurated.

The chain couples TRBV27 to TRBJ1-1; the D gene is perhaps TRBD1, from 6 matching bases. The clonotype comes from a man in his forties who had recovered from COVID-19. Source material: PBMCs or T cells enriched from blood (not recorded which). The nucleotides are TGTGCCAGCAGTTTATCCGGGACAAGTAAAACTGAAGCTTTCTTT. Its translation reads: CASSLSGTSKTEAFF.